These T cell receptor beta chains were read from a single sample in a study of T-cell memory formation after mild COVID-19. Using its own MiXCR run on the 5' RACE reads, TCRdb lists one record per CDR3 protein. Of approximately 400,000 distinct CDR3 sequences listed, more than 20% are singletons. Sequenced sample: PBMCs or a T cell subset sorted from them (not recorded which). The receptors were gathered from an adult woman who had mild COVID-19 (a few samples of this study predate the infection). Cell type and time point are not known. Both conserved end residues are part of each CDR3. Fields, in order: clone size, J gene, D gene, V gene, CDR3 protein, CDR3 DNA. The D gene is left open where the match is weak. Where a row states a size, it is once, few, many or the class of an expanded clone; other rows omit it.

>.|TRBJ2-6|.|TRBV18
CASSPGAPHSGANVLTF
TGTGCCAGCTCACCAGGGGCACCGCACTCTGGGGCCAACGTCCTGACTTTC
>.|TRBJ2-1|TRBD1|TRBV20-1
CSARDPQGVRNEQFF
TGCAGTGCTAGAGATCCGCAGGGGGTCAGGAATGAGCAGTTCTTC
>many|TRBJ1-1|.|TRBV18
CASSPAGTRGTEAFF
TGTGCCAGCTCACCTGCGGGGACTAGAGGGACTGAAGCTTTCTTT
>.|TRBJ1-5|TRBD1|TRBV20-1
CSARGGGGSNQPQHF
TGCAGTGCTAGAGGAGGGGGCGGGAGCAATCAGCCCCAGCATTTT
>.|TRBJ1-5|.|TRBV5-6
CASSLKEGPVNQPQHF
TGTGCCAGCAGCTTGAAGGAGGGGCCAGTAAATCAGCCCCAGCATTTT
>few|TRBJ1-3|.|TRBV6-6
CASSLAPGGKGNTIYF
TGTGCCAGCAGTCTTGCTCCCGGGGGCAAGGGAAACACCATATATTTT
>few|TRBJ1-1|.|TRBV6-6
CASSYDGGKAFF
TGTGCCAGCAGTTACGATGGAGGGAAAGCTTTCTTT
>few|TRBJ2-2|TRBD2|TRBV7-2
CASSFPGGGVGELFF
TGTGCCAGCAGCTTTCCCGGGGGAGGGGTCGGGGAGCTGTTTTTT
>.|TRBJ2-5|TRBD1|TRBV6-5
CASSKTGGERETQYF
TGTGCCAGCAGTAAGACAGGGGGCGAGAGAGAGACCCAGTACTTC
>.|TRBJ2-3|TRBD2|TRBV5-1
CASRTGGPKDTQYF
TGCGCCAGCAGAACGGGAGGGCCTAAGGATACGCAGTATTTT